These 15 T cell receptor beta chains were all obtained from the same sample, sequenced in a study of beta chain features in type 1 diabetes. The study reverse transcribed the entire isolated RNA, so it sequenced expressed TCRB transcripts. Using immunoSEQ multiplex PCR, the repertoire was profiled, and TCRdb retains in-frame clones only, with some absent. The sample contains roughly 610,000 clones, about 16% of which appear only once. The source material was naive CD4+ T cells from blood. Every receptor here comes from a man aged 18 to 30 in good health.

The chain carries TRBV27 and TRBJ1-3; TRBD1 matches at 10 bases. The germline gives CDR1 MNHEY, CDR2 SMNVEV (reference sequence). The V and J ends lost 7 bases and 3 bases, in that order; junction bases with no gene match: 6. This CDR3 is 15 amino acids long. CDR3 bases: TGTGCCAGCAAAAGACAGGGGGCCTATGGAAACACCATATATTTT. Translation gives CASKRQGAYGNTIYF.

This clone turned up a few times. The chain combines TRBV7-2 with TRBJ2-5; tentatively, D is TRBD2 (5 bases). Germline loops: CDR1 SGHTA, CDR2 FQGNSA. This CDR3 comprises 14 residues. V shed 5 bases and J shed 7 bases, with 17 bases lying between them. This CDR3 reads CASSQTRPPWTQYF. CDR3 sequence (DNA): TGTGCCAGCAGCCAAACTAGGCCCCCATGGACCCAGTACTTC.

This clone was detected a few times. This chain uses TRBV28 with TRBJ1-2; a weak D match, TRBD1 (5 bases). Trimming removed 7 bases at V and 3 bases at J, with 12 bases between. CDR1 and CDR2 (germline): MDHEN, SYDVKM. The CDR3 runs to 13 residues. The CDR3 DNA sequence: TGTGCCAGCACCTGGACGGGGGACTATGGCTACACCTTC. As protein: CASTWTGDYGYTF.

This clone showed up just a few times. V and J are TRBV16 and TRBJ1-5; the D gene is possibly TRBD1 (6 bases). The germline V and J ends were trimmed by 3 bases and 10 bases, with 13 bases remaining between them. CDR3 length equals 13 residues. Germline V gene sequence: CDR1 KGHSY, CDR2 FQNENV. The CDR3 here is CASSQGQDRPQHF. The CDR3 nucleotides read TGTGCCAGCAGCCAGGGTCAGGACAGACCCCAGCATTTT.

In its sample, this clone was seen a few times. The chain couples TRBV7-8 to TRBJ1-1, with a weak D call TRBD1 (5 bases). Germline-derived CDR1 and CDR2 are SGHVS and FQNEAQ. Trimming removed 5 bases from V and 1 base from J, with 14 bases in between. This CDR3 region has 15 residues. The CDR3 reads CASSLDLDRNTEAFF. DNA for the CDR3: TGTGCCAGCAGCCTTGACTTAGACAGGAACACTGAAGCTTTCTTT.

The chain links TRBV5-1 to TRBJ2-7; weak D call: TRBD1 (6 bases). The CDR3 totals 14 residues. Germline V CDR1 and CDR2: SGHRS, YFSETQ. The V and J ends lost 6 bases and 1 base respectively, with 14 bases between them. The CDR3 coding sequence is TGCGCCAGCACCCCTCAGGGGTTTTCCTACGAGCAGTACTTC. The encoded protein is CASTPQGFSYEQYF.

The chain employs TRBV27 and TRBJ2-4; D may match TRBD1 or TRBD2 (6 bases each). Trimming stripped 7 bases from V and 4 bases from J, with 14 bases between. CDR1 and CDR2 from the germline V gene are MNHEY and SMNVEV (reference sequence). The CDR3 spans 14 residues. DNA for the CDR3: TGTGCCAGCACCAAAGGAGGGGGGAAAAACATTCAGTACTTC. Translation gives CASTKGGGKNIQYF.

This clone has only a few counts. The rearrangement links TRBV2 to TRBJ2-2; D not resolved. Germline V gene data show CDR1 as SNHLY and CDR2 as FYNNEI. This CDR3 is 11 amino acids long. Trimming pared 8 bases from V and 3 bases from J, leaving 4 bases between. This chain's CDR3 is CASVYTGELFF. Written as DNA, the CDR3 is TGTGCCAGCGTTTACACCGGGGAGCTGTTTTTT.

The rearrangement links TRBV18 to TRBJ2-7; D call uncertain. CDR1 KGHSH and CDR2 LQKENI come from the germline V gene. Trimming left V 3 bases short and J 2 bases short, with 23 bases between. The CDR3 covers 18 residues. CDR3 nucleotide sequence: TGTGCCAGCTCACCCCTATCCGGGCAAGTTGGGGATGCCTACGAGCAGTACTTC. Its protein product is CASSPLSGQVGDAYEQYF.

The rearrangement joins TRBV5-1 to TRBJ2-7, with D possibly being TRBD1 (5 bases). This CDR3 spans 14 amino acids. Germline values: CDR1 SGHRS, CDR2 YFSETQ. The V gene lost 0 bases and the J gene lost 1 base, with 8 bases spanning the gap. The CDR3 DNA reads TGCGCCAGCAGCTTGGAAGCAGGGTCCTACGAGCAGTACTTC. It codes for CASSLEAGSYEQYF.

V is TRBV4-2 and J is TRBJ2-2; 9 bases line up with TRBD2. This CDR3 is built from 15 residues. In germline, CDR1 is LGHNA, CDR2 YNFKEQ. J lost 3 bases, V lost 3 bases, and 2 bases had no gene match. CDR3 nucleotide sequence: TGTGCCAGCAGCCAGGGACTAGCATACACCGGGGAGCTGTTTTTT. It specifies CASSQGLAYTGELFF.

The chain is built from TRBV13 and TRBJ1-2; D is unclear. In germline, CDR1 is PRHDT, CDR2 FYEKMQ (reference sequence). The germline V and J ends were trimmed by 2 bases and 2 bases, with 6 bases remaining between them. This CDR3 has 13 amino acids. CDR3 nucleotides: TGTGCCAGCAGCTTAAACGGGAACTATGGCTACACCTTC. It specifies CASSLNGNYGYTF.

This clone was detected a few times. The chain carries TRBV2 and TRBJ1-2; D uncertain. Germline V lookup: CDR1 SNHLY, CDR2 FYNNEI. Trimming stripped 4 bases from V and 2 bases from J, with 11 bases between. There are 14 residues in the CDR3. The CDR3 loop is CASSGLSSNYGYTF. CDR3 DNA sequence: TGTGCCAGCAGTGGTCTCTCATCCAACTATGGCTACACCTTC.

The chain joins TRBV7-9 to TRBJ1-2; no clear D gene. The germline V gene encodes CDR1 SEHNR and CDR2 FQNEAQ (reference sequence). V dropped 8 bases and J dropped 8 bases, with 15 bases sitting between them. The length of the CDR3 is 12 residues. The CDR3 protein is CASGIQSGGYTF. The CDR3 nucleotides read TGTGCCAGCGGGATTCAATCGGGAGGCTACACCTTC. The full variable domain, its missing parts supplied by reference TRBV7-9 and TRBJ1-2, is DTGVSQNPRHKITKRGQNVTFRCDPISEHNRLYWYRQTLGQGPEFLTYFQNEAQLEKSRLLSDRFSAERPKGSFSTLEIQRTEQGDSAMYLCASGIQSGGYTFGSGTRLTVV.

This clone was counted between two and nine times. Here the CDR3 reads CASSPRTGITDTQYF. The CDR3, as DNA: TGTGCCAGCAGCCCGAGGACAGGAATCACAGATACGCAGTATTTT. V and J are TRBV9 and TRBJ2-3, with 7 bases aligning to TRBD1. The germline V gene encodes CDR1 SGDLS and CDR2 YYNGEE. The CDR3 extends over 15 amino acids. Trimming took 4 bases from V and 2 from J; bases not matched to a gene: 7.